These 27 T cell receptor beta chains were all obtained from the same sample, sequenced in a study of cytomegalovirus exposure and HLA in healthy donors. Primers included in the PCR were 60 Vbeta and 13 Jbeta primers. TCRdb's copy holds only in-frame clones and misses some; the assay was immunoSEQ multiplex PCR. The sample carries approximately 110,000 clones, around three quarters recorded once. Sequencing was done on a sample of PBMCs. The receptor set was obtained from a woman aged 40 to 49 in good health and CMV-seronegative.

V usage is TRBV27 and J usage is TRBJ1-5; 12 bases are shared with TRBD1. Germline loops: CDR1 MNHEY, CDR2 SMNVEV (reference sequence). The CDR3 spans 15 residues. V trimming: 3 bases; J trimming: 7 bases; junction bases outside the gene matches: 4. The CDR3 sequence is CASSLGQGADQPQHF. CDR3 nucleotide sequence: TGTGCCAGCAGTTTGGGACAGGGGGCTGACCAGCCCCAGCATTTT.

The gene calls are TRBV6-1 and TRBJ2-5, with D possibly TRBD1 on 5 matching bases. The CDR3 is 16 amino acids. Germline values: CDR1 MNHNS, CDR2 SASEGT. V dropped 1 base and J dropped 5 bases, with 17 bases sitting between them. The CDR3 bases are TGTGCCAGCAGTGAAGTTTACGGAGACAGCTCCGAGACCCAGTACTTC. Its protein is CASSEVYGDSSETQYF.

The chain couples TRBV6-6 to TRBJ2-7; TRBD2 is a possible D gene (6 bases). With 2 bases removed from V and 5 bases from J, the gap between germline ends came to 13 bases. This CDR3 region has 14 residues. Germline values: CDR1 MNHNY, CDR2 SVGAGI (reference sequence). The CDR3 is CASSYEAGIHEQYF. The CDR3 coding sequence is TGTGCCAGCAGTTACGAAGCGGGTATCCACGAGCAGTACTTC.

This chain connects TRBV30 to TRBJ1-2, with D unclear. The germline V and J ends were trimmed by 1 base and 4 bases, with 13 bases remaining between them. Per the germline V gene, CDR1 is GTSNPN and CDR2 is SVGIG (reference sequence). The length of the CDR3 is 14 residues. The CDR3 sequence: CAWSEGGQGYGYTF. CDR3 sequence (DNA): TGTGCCTGGAGTGAAGGAGGGCAAGGCTATGGCTACACCTTC.

This clone was counted once. The rearrangement uses TRBV9 and TRBJ2-1; 7 bases are shared with TRBD1. The V and J ends lost 1 base and 2 bases, in that order; junction bases with no gene match: 3. Germline V gene sequence: CDR1 SGDLS, CDR2 YYNGEE. The CDR3 spans 15 residues. CDR3 loop: CASSVTGAAYNEQFF. CDR3 DNA sequence: TGTGCCAGCAGCGTAACAGGGGCTGCCTACAATGAGCAGTTCTTC.

This chain links TRBV5-1 with TRBJ2-7; 8 bases are shared with TRBD1. CDR3 length: 14 amino acids. V gave up 0 bases and J gave up 2 bases; unmatched junction bases: 1. Germline assignment: CDR1 SGHRS and CDR2 YFSETQ. In DNA form, the CDR3 reads TGCGCCAGCAGCTTGGGGACAGGGACCTACGAGCAGTACTTC. Translation: CASSLGTGTYEQYF.

In its sample, this clone was seen a few times. The genes are TRBV28 and TRBJ1-5, with 7 bases aligning to TRBD1. Germline V gene sequence: CDR1 MDHEN, CDR2 SYDVKM. Trimming removed 6 bases from V and 6 bases from J; junction bases left unmatched: 11. The CDR3 runs 15 residues. Written as DNA, the CDR3 is TGTGCCAGCAGCACCACCGACAGGGTATTTCAGCCCCAGCATTTT. Its protein product is CASSTTDRVFQPQHF. The full variable domain, completed using reference TRBV28 and TRBJ1-5, is DVKVTQSSRYLVKRTGEKVFLECVQDMDHENMFWYRQDPGLGLRLIYFSYDVKMKEKGDIPEGYSVSREKKERFSLILESASTNQTSMYLCASSTTDRVFQPQHFGDGTRLSIL.

J is TRBJ2-1 and V is TRBV7-7; 8 positions match TRBD2. Per the germline V gene, CDR1 is SSHAT and CDR2 is FNYEAQ (reference sequence). CDR3 length: 14 residues. V shed 5 bases, J shed 7 bases, and the junction held 7 bases outside the gene matches. As DNA, the CDR3 is TGTGCCAGCAGCCGGGGGGGGGCACTAAATGAGCAGTTCTTC. Translating it yields CASSRGGALNEQFF.

The rearrangement uses TRBV2 and TRBJ1-1, with 10 bases lining up with TRBD1. Germline-derived CDR1 and CDR2 are SNHLY and FYNNEI. The CDR3 spans 16 residues. Unmatched junction bases numbered 8, after V lost 6 bases and J lost 1 base. This chain's CDR3 is CASRFDRGQPNTEAFF. The CDR3 DNA reads as TGTGCCAGCAGGTTTGACAGGGGGCAGCCGAACACTGAAGCTTTCTTT.

This chain links TRBV7-8 with TRBJ1-2; 8 bases match TRBD1. Germline V gives CDR1 SGHVS, CDR2 FQNEAQ. This CDR3 is built from 16 residues. J gave up 7 bases and V 2 bases, and 12 bases lay outside the gene matches. The CDR3 DNA follows: TGTGCCAGCAGCTTAAGCGGACAGGGAATGGGTGGTGGCTACACCTTC. It translates to CASSLSGQGMGGGYTF.

The V call is TRBV6-5, the J call TRBJ2-4, with unresolved D. The ends were cut back, 6 bases at V and 1 base at J, with 13 bases in the middle. The CDR3 totals 15 residues. From germline, CDR1 is MNHEY and CDR2 SVGAGI. CDR3 amino acids: CASSPGGWAKNIQYF. The CDR3 DNA follows: TGTGCCAGCAGCCCCGGCGGTTGGGCCAAAAACATTCAGTACTTC.

The chain uses TRBV28 and TRBJ1-2; D may be TRBD1 (5 bases). The CDR3 sequence is 13 residues long. The ends were cut back, 6 bases at V and 4 bases at J, with 12 bases in the middle. Germline V gene data show CDR1 as MDHEN and CDR2 as SYDVKM. CDR3 sequence reads: CASRLQGGYGYTF. The CDR3 bases are TGTGCCAGCAGACTCCAGGGAGGCTATGGCTACACCTTC.

The CDR3 protein is CASSQGLAGAYSYEQYF. In DNA form, the CDR3 reads TGCGCCAGCAGCCAAGGACTAGCGGGGGCTTACTCCTACGAGCAGTACTTC. The chain is built from TRBV4-3 and TRBJ2-7; 12 positions agree with TRBD2. CDR3 size: 17 residues. The germline gives CDR1 LGHNA, CDR2 YSLEER. V was pared by 1 base and J by 0 bases, with 4 bases of the junction left unmatched.

CDR3 DNA sequence: TGTGCCAGCATAAGGGGGAGCTATGGCTACACCTTC. This gives the protein CASIRGSYGYTF. The genes are TRBV6-1 and TRBJ1-2, with D maybe TRBD1 (6 bases). The CDR3 sequence is 12 residues long. Germline V gives CDR1 MNHNS, CDR2 SASEGT. V was trimmed by 7 bases and J by 4 bases, leaving 10 bases between them.

The chain links TRBV19 to TRBJ1-4, with 8 bases identical to TRBD1. CDR3 length equals 15 residues. Trimming cost V 5 bases and J 5 bases; bases outside gene matches: 7. CDR1 is LNHDA and CDR2 is SQIVND in the germline V gene (reference sequence). CDR3 protein: CASSVRQGLNEKLFF. In DNA form, the CDR3 reads TGTGCCAGTAGTGTCCGACAGGGGCTGAATGAAAAACTGTTTTTT.

Only one count was recorded for this clone. V gene TRBV7-2 combines with J gene TRBJ2-1; 8 nucleotides align to TRBD2. In germline, CDR1 is SGHTA, CDR2 FQGNSA. J was trimmed by 9 bases and V by 5 bases; bases with no gene match: 3. The CDR3 is 12 amino acids. DNA for the CDR3: TGTGCCAGCAGCCCCGCGGGGGGTGAGCAGTTCTTC. This gives the protein CASSPAGGEQFF.

This clone has just a few counts. The J gene is TRBJ1-5, the V gene TRBV2; D is possibly TRBD1 (5 bases). In germline, CDR1 is SNHLY, CDR2 FYNNEI. CDR3 length: 16 amino acids. V was cut by 6 bases and J by 2 bases, with 17 bases left in between. CDR3: CASRPTALVGNQPQHF. CDR3 sequence (DNA): TGTGCCAGCAGGCCGACAGCGCTGGTAGGCAATCAGCCCCAGCATTTT.

Remarks on this clone: One junction end disagrees with the germline gene, perhaps due to a read error. CDR3 DNA: TGTTCCAGCAGCTCTAGGACAGAAGGGGATGAGCAGTTCTTC. The encoded protein is CSSSSRTEGDEQFF. The J gene is TRBJ2-1, the V gene TRBV7-9, with D tentatively TRBD1 (6 bases). The CDR3 totals 14 residues. CDR1 and CDR2 from the germline V gene are SEHNR and FQNEAQ (reference sequence).

This clone was seen a handful of times. The V gene is TRBV2, the J gene TRBJ2-7, with D perhaps TRBD2 (6 bases). Germline V gene data show CDR1 as SNHLY and CDR2 as FYNNEI. Trimming took off 6 bases at V and 7 bases at J, with 7 bases between the two ends. The CDR3 has 10 residues. CDR3 coding DNA: TGTGCCAGCAGGGCGGGGGAGCAGTACTTC. Its translation is CASRAGEQYF.

This clone was recorded a few times. This chain joins TRBV4-1 and TRBJ1-1; D is perhaps TRBD1 (6 bases). The CDR3 totals 16 residues. Trimming left V 2 bases short and J 0 bases short, with 13 bases between. In germline, CDR1 is MGHRA, CDR2 YSYEKL. Here the CDR3 reads CASSQQTGRMNTEAFF. DNA for the CDR3: TGCGCCAGCAGCCAACAGACAGGTCGAATGAACACTGAAGCTTTCTTT.

This chain uses TRBV5-1 with TRBJ1-4; 8 nucleotides match TRBD1. The CDR3 contains 17 residues. Germline CDR1 reads SGHRS; CDR2 reads YFSETQ. The V gene end was trimmed by 3 bases and the J gene end by 0 bases; junction bases not matched to a gene: 7. The CDR3 DNA reads TGCGCCAGCAGCTGGACAGGGTCGGGGACAACTAATGAAAAACTGTTTTTT. Protein sequence: CASSWTGSGTTNEKLFF. Together with reference TRBV5-1 and TRBJ1-4, the CDR3 gives the full variable domain: KAGVTQTPRYLIKTRGQQVTLSCSPISGHRSVSWYQQTPGQGLQFLFEYFSETQRNKGNFPGRFSGRQFSNSRSEMNVSTLELGDSALYLCASSWTGSGTTNEKLFFGSGTQLSVL.

CDR3 amino acids: CASRIRDSQRNTIYF. The CDR3 DNA reads as TGTGCCAGCAGAATAAGGGACAGCCAGAGAAACACCATATATTTT. The V gene is TRBV5-8, the J gene TRBJ1-3; 7 nucleotides align to TRBD1. Losses at the gene ends were 5 bases for V and 5 bases for J; bases not matched to a gene: 10. Germline V gene lookup returns CDR1 SGHTS and CDR2 YDEGEE. The CDR3 is 15 residues long.

The chain is built from TRBV10-3 and TRBJ2-5; unclear D gene. With the DNA end fitting TRBJ2-7 better, the J assignment may be wrong. CDR1 and CDR2 from the germline V gene are ENHRY and SYGVKD. This CDR3 region has 13 residues. The DNA of the CDR3 is TGTGCCATCAGTGACCCGGCGAGGTACGAGCAGTACTTC. It encodes CAISDPARYEQYF.

The rearrangement links TRBV9 to TRBJ2-5; maybe TRBD2 (5 bases). The ends were cut back, 4 bases at V and 3 bases at J, with 16 bases in the middle. This CDR3 has 15 residues. Germline V gene lookup returns CDR1 SGDLS and CDR2 YYNGEE. CDR3: CASSPRVRREETQYF. The CDR3 nucleotides read TGTGCCAGCAGCCCCCGGGTCCGGCGGGAAGAGACCCAGTACTTC.

This chain uses TRBV5-5 with TRBJ2-1; 8 positions match TRBD1. The CDR3 spans 17 residues. Trimming at V came to 0 bases and at J to 0 bases, leaving 5 bases not matched to a gene. Germline CDR1 and CDR2: SGHKS and YYEKEE (reference sequence). CDR3 sequence: CASSLVQGDSSYNEQFF. CDR3 nucleotide sequence: TGTGCCAGCAGCTTGGTACAGGGGGACAGCTCCTACAATGAGCAGTTCTTC.

This clone was observed a handful of times. The chain recombines TRBV7-2 with TRBJ2-1; TRBD2 matches 15 bases. CDR3 length: 17 amino acids. J was trimmed by 6 bases and V by 3 bases; bases with no gene match: 6. Looked up from germline, CDR1 is SGHTA and CDR2 is FQGNSA. Written as DNA, the CDR3 is TGTGCCAGCAGCTTGGCGGGACTAGCGGGAGGAGTCAATGAGCAGTTCTTC. Translating it yields CASSLAGLAGGVNEQFF.

The V and J genes are TRBV7-8 and TRBJ1-1; 8 nucleotides line up with TRBD1. Unmatched junction bases numbered 0, after V lost 1 base and J lost 5 bases. From germline, CDR1 is SGHVS and CDR2 FQNEAQ. The CDR3 extends over 13 amino acids. Here the CDR3 DNA reads TGTGCCAGCAGCTTAGACAGGGGGACTGAAGCTTTCTTT. Translating gives CASSLDRGTEAFF.